The TCR beta chain under discussion was sequenced for a study of cytomegalovirus exposure and HLA in healthy donors. Both 60 Vbeta primers and 13 Jbeta primers went into the PCR. This table comes from immunoSEQ multiplex PCR, and its TCRdb copy is limited to in-frame clones, with some not included. The sample comprises around 140,000 clones, approximately 76% of which are singletons, and approximately 1.8% rests with the top ten. This CDR3 is built from 18 residues. Germline CDR1 is SGDLS and CDR2 is YYNGEE. The junction had 13 bases not matched to a gene; V was cut back by 1 base and J by 6 bases. The sequence came from a man aged 35-49 years in good health and CMV-seronegative. Sequenced sample: PBMCs. The V gene is TRBV9, the J gene TRBJ2-1, with 10 bases that match TRBD2. Here the CDR3 reads CASSVSGGADLRLNEQFF. The CDR3, as DNA: TGTGCCAGCAGCGTAAGCGGGGGGGCCGATCTACGTCTCAATGAGCAGTTCTTC.